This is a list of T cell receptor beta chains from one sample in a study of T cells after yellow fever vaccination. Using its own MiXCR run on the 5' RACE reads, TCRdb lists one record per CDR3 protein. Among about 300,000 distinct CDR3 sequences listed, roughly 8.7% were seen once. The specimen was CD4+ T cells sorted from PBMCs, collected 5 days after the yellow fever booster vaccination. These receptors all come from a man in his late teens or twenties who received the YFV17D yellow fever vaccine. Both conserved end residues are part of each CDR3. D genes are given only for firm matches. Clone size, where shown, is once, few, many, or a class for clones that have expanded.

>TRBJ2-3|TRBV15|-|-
TGTGCCACCAGCAGAGGCGGGGCGTGGGGAGATACGCAGTATTTT
CATSRGGAWGDTQYF
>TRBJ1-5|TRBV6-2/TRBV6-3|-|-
TGTGCCAGCAGTACGCGTAATCAGCCCCAGCATTTT
CASSTRNQPQHF
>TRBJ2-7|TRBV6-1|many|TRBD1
TGTGCCAGCAGTGAACCGACAGGGGTTTACGAGCAGTACTTC
CASSEPTGVYEQYF
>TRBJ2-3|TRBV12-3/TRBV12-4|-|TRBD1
TGTGCCAGCAGGGACGGACAGGCTGTCACAGATACGCAGTATTTT
CASRDGQAVTDTQYF
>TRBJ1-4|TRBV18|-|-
TGTGCCAGCTCACCTACAGGAGCAACTAATGAAAAACTGTTTTTT
CASSPTGATNEKLFF
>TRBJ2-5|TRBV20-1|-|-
TGCAGTGCTAGAATAGGGCGGTTGGAGACCCAGTACTTC
CSARIGRLETQYF
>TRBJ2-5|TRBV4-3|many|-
TGCGCCAGCAGCCAAGGTGACTCAGGCGAGACCCAGTACTTC
CASSQGDSGETQYF
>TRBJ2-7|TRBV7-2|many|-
TGTGCCAGCAGCCCCCGCTATGACGGGGCGGGCGAGCAGTACTTC
CASSPRYDGAGEQYF
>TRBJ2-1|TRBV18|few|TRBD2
TGTGCCAGCTCACAGGCTAGCGGGGAGGAGTTCTTC
CASSQASGEEFF
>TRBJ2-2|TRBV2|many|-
TGTGCCAGCAATGTACGAGTGACCGGGGAGCTGTTTTTT
CASNVRVTGELFF
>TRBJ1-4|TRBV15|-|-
TGTGCCACCAGCAGAGAATATAAGGGGAGGAATGAAAAACTGTTTTTT
CATSREYKGRNEKLFF
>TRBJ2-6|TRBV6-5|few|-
TGTGCCAGCAGATGGCAGGGGACTGTTGCTGGGGCCAACGTCCTGACTTTC
CASRWQGTVAGANVLTF